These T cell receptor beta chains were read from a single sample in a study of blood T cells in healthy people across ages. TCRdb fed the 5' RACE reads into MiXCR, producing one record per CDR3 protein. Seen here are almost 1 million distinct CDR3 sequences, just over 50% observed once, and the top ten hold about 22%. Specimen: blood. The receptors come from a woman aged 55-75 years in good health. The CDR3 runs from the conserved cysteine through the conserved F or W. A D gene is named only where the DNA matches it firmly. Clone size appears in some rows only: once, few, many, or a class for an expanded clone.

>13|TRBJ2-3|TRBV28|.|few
CASSSVAGDTQYF
TGTGCCAGCAGTTCTGTTGCGGGGGATACGCAGTATTTT
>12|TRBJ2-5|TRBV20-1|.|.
CSAKTGKKTQYF
TGCAGTGCTAAAACAGGGAAAAAGACCCAGTACTTC
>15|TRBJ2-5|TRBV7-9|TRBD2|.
CASPEREGQSETQYF
TGTGCCAGCCCAGAGCGGGAGGGTCAGTCGGAGACCCAGTACTTC
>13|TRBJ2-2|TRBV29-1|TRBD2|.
CSAIRGGPGELFF
TGCAGCGCCATCCGGGGGGGGCCCGGGGAGCTGTTTTTT
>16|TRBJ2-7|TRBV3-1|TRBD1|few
CASSSTLTGGGDEQYF
TGTGCCAGCAGCTCAACGCTGACAGGGGGCGGTGACGAGCAGTACTTC
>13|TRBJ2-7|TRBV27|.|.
CASGLRGPYEQYF
TGTGCCAGCGGCCTCAGGGGCCCCTACGAGCAGTACTTC
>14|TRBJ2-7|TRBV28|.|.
CASSVLESPYEQYF
TGTGCCAGCAGTGTATTAGAGAGCCCGTACGAGCAGTACTTC
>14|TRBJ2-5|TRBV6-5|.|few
CASNHPNPGETQYF
TGTGCCAGCAACCACCCGAATCCTGGAGAGACCCAGTACTTC
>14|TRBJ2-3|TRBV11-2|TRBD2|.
CASSPGGSADTQYF
TGTGCCAGCAGTCCGGGGGGTTCGGCAGATACGCAGTATTTT
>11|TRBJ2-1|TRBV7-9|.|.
CASSGQNEQFF
TGTGCCAGCAGCGGACAGAATGAGCAGTTCTTC
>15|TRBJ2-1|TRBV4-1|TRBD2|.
CASSQLAGARNEQFF
TGCGCCAGCAGCCAACTAGCGGGAGCGCGCAATGAGCAGTTCTTC
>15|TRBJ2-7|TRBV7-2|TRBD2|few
CASSAASGRQYEQYF
TGTGCCAGCAGCGCGGCTAGCGGGAGGCAATACGAGCAGTACTTC
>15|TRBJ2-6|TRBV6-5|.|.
CASRAASSGANVLTF
TGTGCCAGCAGGGCAGCGAGCTCTGGGGCCAACGTCCTGACTTTC
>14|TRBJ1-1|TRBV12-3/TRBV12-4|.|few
CASKLDRLNTEAFF
TGTGCCAGCAAATTGGACAGACTTAACACTGAAGCTTTCTTT
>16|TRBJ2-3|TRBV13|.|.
CASSYKRQSSTDTQYF
TGTGCCAGCAGTTATAAACGACAGAGTAGCACAGATACGCAGTATTTT
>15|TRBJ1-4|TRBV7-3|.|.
CASSQEGGQGEKLFF
TGTGCCAGCAGCCAGGAGGGGGGGCAAGGAGAAAAACTGTTTTTT
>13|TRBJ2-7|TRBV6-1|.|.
CASSDASGYEQYF
TGTGCCAGCAGCGACGCCTCGGGGTACGAGCAGTACTTC
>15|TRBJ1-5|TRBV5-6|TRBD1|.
CASSDAGTGTQPQHF
TGTGCCAGCAGCGACGCCGGGACAGGGACACAGCCCCAGCATTTT
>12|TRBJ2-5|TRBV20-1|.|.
CSARPLAYGQYF
TGCAGTGCTAGACCATTAGCCTACGGGCAGTACTTC
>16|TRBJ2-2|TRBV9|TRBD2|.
CASSVDRGLRTGELFF
TGTGCCAGCAGCGTAGATAGGGGACTAAGGACCGGGGAGCTGTTTTTT
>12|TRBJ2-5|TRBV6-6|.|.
CASSYVFETQYF
TGTGCCAGCAGTTACGTATTTGAGACCCAGTACTTC
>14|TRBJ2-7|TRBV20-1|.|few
CSARDTGNHYEQYF
TGCAGTGCTAGAGACACGGGAAACCACTACGAGCAGTACTTC
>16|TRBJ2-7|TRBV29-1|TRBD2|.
CSVNAPSGAVSYEQYF
TGCAGCGTCAACGCACCAAGCGGGGCAGTCTCCTACGAGCAGTACTTC
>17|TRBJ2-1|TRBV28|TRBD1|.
CASRRDSYELPYNEQFF
TGTGCCAGCAGAAGGGACAGCTACGAGTTACCCTACAATGAGCAGTTCTTC
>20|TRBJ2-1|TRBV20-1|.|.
CSAITGWGASELSSYNEQFF
TGCAGTGCTATCACCGGCTGGGGTGCTAGCGAGTTAAGCTCCTACAATGAGCAGTTCTTC
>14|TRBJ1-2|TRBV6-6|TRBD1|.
CASTGGQGVIGYTF
TGTGCCAGCACCGGAGGACAGGGTGTTATTGGCTACACCTTC
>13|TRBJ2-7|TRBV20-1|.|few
CSARGQRVYEQYF
TGCAGTGCTAGAGGTCAGCGGGTTTACGAGCAGTACTTC
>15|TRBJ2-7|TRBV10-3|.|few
CAISESRGIGDEQYF
TGTGCCATCAGTGAGAGCCGTGGGATCGGAGACGAGCAGTACTTC
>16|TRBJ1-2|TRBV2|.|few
CASRRGVGRQNYGYTF
TGTGCCAGCAGGAGGGGGGTAGGGCGGCAGAACTATGGCTACACCTTC
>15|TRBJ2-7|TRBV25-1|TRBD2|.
CASSTSGGRGVEQYF
TGTGCCAGCAGTACGAGCGGGGGGCGGGGAGTCGAGCAGTACTTC
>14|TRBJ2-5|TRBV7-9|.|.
CASSGGAFQETQYF
TGTGCCAGCAGCGGCGGGGCATTCCAAGAGACCCAGTACTTC
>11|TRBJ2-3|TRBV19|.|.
CACGRTDTQYF
TGTGCCTGTGGGCGCACAGATACGCAGTATTTT
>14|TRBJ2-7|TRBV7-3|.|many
CASSVSGTAYEQYF
TGTGCCAGCAGCGTCTCCGGGACCGCGTACGAGCAGTACTTC
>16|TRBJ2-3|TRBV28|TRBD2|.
CASSTGTSGNPDTQYF
TGTGCCAGCAGTACCGGGACTAGCGGGAACCCAGATACGCAGTATTTT
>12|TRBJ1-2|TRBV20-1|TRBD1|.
CSASKGARGYTF
TGCAGTGCTAGTAAGGGGGCGCGTGGCTACACCTTC